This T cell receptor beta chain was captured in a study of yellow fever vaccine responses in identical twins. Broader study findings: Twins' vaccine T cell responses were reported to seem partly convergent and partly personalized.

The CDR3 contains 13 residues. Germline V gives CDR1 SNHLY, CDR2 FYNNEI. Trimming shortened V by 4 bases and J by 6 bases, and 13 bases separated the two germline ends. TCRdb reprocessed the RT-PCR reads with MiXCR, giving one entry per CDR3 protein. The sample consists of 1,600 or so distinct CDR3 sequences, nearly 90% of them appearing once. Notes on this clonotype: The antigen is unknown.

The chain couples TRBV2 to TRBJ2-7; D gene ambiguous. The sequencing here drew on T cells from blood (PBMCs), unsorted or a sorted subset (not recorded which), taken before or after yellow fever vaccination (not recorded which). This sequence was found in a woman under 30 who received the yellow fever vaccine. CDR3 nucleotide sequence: TGTGCCAGCAGTGCAAGACAAGAAGGCGAGCAGTACTTC. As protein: CASSARQEGEQYF.